The source of this T cell receptor (beta chain) is a study of cytomegalovirus exposure and HLA in healthy donors (dated by TCRdb to the late 2010s). The study in broad terms: The 666 repertoires of the first cohort and the 110 or so validation repertoires were produced on the same platform, according to a later analysis. The study aimed to test whether signatures of past pathogen exposure could be identified by cataloging public T cell receptors. To predict cytomegalovirus infection status, the study brought together high-throughput TCR immunosequencing, statistical association of individual TCRs with disease status, and machine learning. Besides the first cohort of roughly 700 subjects, a separate validation cohort made up of over 100 different subjects was used. Summary of the overall study and its limitations: Of the cluster scores, around 95% were above 0 in a later analysis, which found that TCRs clustered in the first cohort also tended to co-occur in the roughly 130 validation repertoires. A total of fewer than 200 TCR beta chains were listed by the study as associated with cytomegalovirus. A later analysis had no HLA typing for the validation cohort, so co-occurrence there was scored across all 130 or so repertoires. It was suggested by the authors that the approach could potentially be generalized to other disease states and immunological phenotypes. The classifier was reported to diagnose cytomegalovirus status with high specificity and sensitivity in both the original cohort and the validation cohort. Most TCR sequences were observed very rarely across donors, whereas some public TCRs were present in many individuals. A few of the identified cytomegalovirus-associated TCR beta chains were confirmed in vitro to be specific for cytomegalovirus antigens.

Inclusive of the bounding cysteine and phenylalanine, the CDR3 is 16 residues long. Only the CDR3 region is kept as DNA, spanning 48 bases read in frame from base 1. The germline V and J ends show losses of 5 bases and 3 bases respectively, and no gene match explains 6 bases of the junction. CDR1 and CDR2 were assigned from the germline V gene as SGHVS and FQNEAQ. Libraries were constructed by the immunoSEQ multiplex PCR assay. In the original analysis: A statistical classification framework was built to diagnose cytomegalovirus status from the catalog of TCR beta chain sequences. This is the immuneACCESS table as TCRdb keeps it, with only in-frame sequences that have V and J called. A part of the clones is gone; compared with another copy, unresolved V genes explain less than half, and the rest is unexplained. The D gene and trimming were derived from the DNA, and the V and J assignments and clone size from that table. This sample comprises roughly 200,000 clones, about 89% of them detected only once. The biggest ten clones account for approximately 7% of the sample.

The donors belonged to the validation cohort of under 150 subjects, which was separate from the roughly 700-subject first cohort. As for this clone: Its binding antigen is unknown. The input lacks base qualities; no much larger clone sits a single base away.

The chain is encoded by TRBV7-8 joined to TRBJ2-3; 12 nucleotides in the junction match TRBD2. This receptor was identified in a man aged 30 to 39 in good health and CMV-seropositive. The sample comprised PBMCs. The sequenced DNA: TGTGCCAGCAGCGTGAGACTAGCGGGGGAGACAGATACGCAGTATTTT. Translated, it reads CASSVRLAGETDTQYF. Outside the CDR3, residues come from the reference TRBV7-8 and TRBJ2-3 proteins, so the full variable domain is: GAGVSQSPRYKVAKRGQDVALRCDPISGHVSLFWYQQALGQGPEFLTYFQNEAQLDKSGLPSDRFFAERPEGSVSTLKIQRTQQEDSAVYLCASSVRLAGETDTQYFGPGTRLTVL.